These 16 T cell receptor beta chains originate from one sample sequenced in a study of regulatory T cells in long-lasting Graves disease. Construction of the TCR beta libraries employed iRepertoire HTBI primers in conjunction with Arm-PCR of CDR3 regions. TCRdb re-called the multiplex PCR reads through MiXCR, storing one row per CDR3 protein. The data contain hundreds of thousands of distinct CDR3 sequences, about 20% of them singletons. Time point indicated: persistent/refractory GD, antithyroid drugs over 5 years with positive TRAb. Preparation of the TCR library used RNA extracted from PBMCs. Here the sequenced sample was peripheral blood mononuclear cells (PBMCs), taken when the disease was refractory, from a patient treated with antithyroid drugs. These receptors were obtained from a female donor with Graves disease.

Ten or more counts support this clonotype. The rearrangement joins TRBV7-2 to TRBJ1-2, with D possibly TRBD1 on 5 matching bases. Per germline, CDR1 SGHTA and CDR2 FQGNSA. V was pared by 4 bases and J by 5 bases, with 14 bases between. The length of the CDR3 is 14 residues. The CDR3 is CASSSGRGEYGYTF. The CDR3 DNA reads TGTGCCAGCAGCTCTGGGCGAGGGGAATATGGCTACACCTTC.

The chain is built from TRBV7-3 and TRBJ2-2; 8 bases are shared with TRBD2. Germline V gene lookup returns CDR1 SGHTA and CDR2 FQGTGA. The trim removed 1 base at V and 1 base at J, leaving 2 bases unmatched. CDR3 length equals 16 residues. CDR3 in DNA: TGTGCCAGCAGCTTAATGGCGGGAGGGAACACCGGGGAGCTGTTTTTT. Protein: CASSLMAGGNTGELFF.

This clonotype was recorded a few times. The J gene is TRBJ2-7, the V gene TRBV28; maybe TRBD2 (7 bases). This CDR3 has 14 residues. Per germline, CDR1 MDHEN and CDR2 SYDVKM. Deletions cut 2 bases from V and 6 bases from J, with 14 bases between. The DNA for the CDR3 is TGTGCCAGCAGTTTAAGCCGGGGGGCGGCCGAGCAGTACTTC. As protein: CASSLSRGAAEQYF.

The rearrangement links TRBV5-6 to TRBJ1-2; no clear D gene. The germline gives CDR1 SGHDT, CDR2 YYEEEE. CDR3 length equals 13 residues. V was clipped by 4 bases and J by 7 bases, with 14 bases between them. DNA of the CDR3: TGTGCCAGCAGCGAAGACACGGCGATTGGCTACACCTTC. Translating it yields CASSEDTAIGYTF.

The chain combines TRBV7-9 with TRBJ1-2; TRBD1 matches at 9 bases. The CDR3 consists of 16 residues. Per the germline V gene, CDR1 is SEHNR and CDR2 is FQNEAQ (reference sequence). Trimming took 5 bases from V and 6 from J; bases not matched to a gene: 13. The CDR3 nucleotides read TGTGCCAGCAGCCACGACCGTAGGACAGGGGAGAATGGCTACACCTTC. Translated, it gives CASSHDRRTGENGYTF.

The chain couples TRBV5-1 to TRBJ2-5; D gene unclear. CDR1 is SGHRS, CDR2 YFSETQ, per germline. The CDR3 is 12 residues long. The V end was cut by 4 bases, the J end by 5 bases, with 9 bases between. The CDR3 nucleotides are TGCGCCAGCAGCCCCTTTGGGGAGACCCAGTACTTC. It yields the protein CASSPFGETQYF. The full variable domain, completed using reference TRBV5-1 and TRBJ2-5, is KAGVTQTPRYLIKTRGQQVTLSCSPISGHRSVSWYQQTPGQGLQFLFEYFSETQRNKGNFPGRFSGRQFSNSRSEMNVSTLELGDSALYLCASSPFGETQYFGPGTRLLVL.

This clonotype was seen only a few times. CDR3: CAWSHQGGEAFF. CDR3 sequence (DNA): TGTGCCTGGAGTCACCAGGGGGGAGAAGCTTTCTTT. This chain uses TRBV30 with TRBJ1-1; 7 bases are a match to TRBD1. The CDR3 consists of 12 residues. With 2 bases clipped from V and 8 bases from J, the junction kept 5 bases outside the gene matches. Germline CDR1 reads GTSNPN; CDR2 reads SVGIG (reference sequence). Full variable domain (remainder filled in from reference TRBV30 and TRBJ1-1): SQTIHQWPATLVQPVGSPLSLECTVEGTSNPNLYWYRQAAGRGLQLLFYSVGIGQISSEVPQNLSASRPQDRQFILSSKKLLLSDSGFYLCAWSHQGGEAFFGQGTRLTVV.

The V call is TRBV11-3, the J call TRBJ1-1, with unresolved D. V lost 5 bases to trimming and J lost 4 bases, with 8 bases between them. The CDR3 consists of 12 residues. From germline, CDR1 is SGHNT and CDR2 YENEEA. The CDR3 loop reads CASSGVSTEAFF. In DNA, the CDR3 is TGTGCCAGCAGCGGGGTAAGCACTGAAGCTTTCTTT.

This clonotype was found many times. The chain is built from TRBV7-9 and TRBJ2-6; TRBD1 agrees at 9 bases. The J segment lost 4 bases and the V segment lost 3 bases, leaving 4 bases of the junction unmatched. Germline V gene sequence: CDR1 SEHNR, CDR2 FQNEAQ (reference sequence). The CDR3 loop spans 16 amino acids. DNA of the CDR3: TGTGCCAGCAGCTTCGGGACAGGGTACGGGGCCAACGTCCTGACTTTC. It is translated as CASSFGTGYGANVLTF.

This clonotype was detected only a few times. The V gene is TRBV6-5, the J gene TRBJ1-6; TRBD1 matches at 8 bases. There are 18 residues in the CDR3. Germline V gene lookup returns CDR1 MNHEY and CDR2 SVGAGI. The junction had 7 bases not matched to a gene; V was cut back by 2 bases and J by 1 base. The CDR3: CASSYTDRAESYNSPLHF. In DNA form, the CDR3 reads TGTGCCAGCAGTTACACGGACAGGGCTGAGTCCTATAATTCACCCCTCCACTTT.

Ten or more counts support this clonotype. The genes are TRBV6-5 and TRBJ1-2; weak D call: TRBD1 (6 bases). This CDR3 is built from 15 residues. CDR1 and CDR2 from the germline V gene are MNHEY and SVGAGI. V dropped 1 base and J dropped 4 bases, with 13 bases sitting between them. DNA for the CDR3: TGTGCCAGCAGTTACTGGGGGGACAACCTCTATGGCTACACCTTC. Its protein is CASSYWGDNLYGYTF.

In the case of this clonotype: A much larger clone sits a single nucleotide away, making a read error possible. The chain is built from TRBV29-1 and TRBJ2-2; perhaps TRBD1 as D (6 bases). There are 17 residues in the CDR3. CDR1 is SQVTM, CDR2 ANQGSEA, per germline. V dropped 7 bases and J dropped 0 bases, with 21 bases sitting between them. The CDR3 coding sequence is TGCAGCGCAACAAGCCCAGGGGCCGGTCCGAACACCGGGGAGCTGTTTTTT. Its translation is CSATSPGAGPNTGELFF.

The sample holds a few counts of this clonotype. The V gene is TRBV13, the J gene TRBJ2-6; TRBD1 matches at 12 bases. The germline V gene has CDR1 PRHDT and CDR2 FYEKMQ (reference sequence). The CDR3 is 20 residues long. V lost 5 bases, J lost 0 bases, and 11 bases stayed unmatched. The CDR3 region has the DNA TGTGCCAGCAGCCCTAGGGGGGACAGGGGGCTAGTCTCTGGGGCCAACGTCCTGACTTTC. It translates to CASSPRGDRGLVSGANVLTF.

A word on this clonotype: This could be a read error, since a much larger clone is one nucleotide away. The gene calls are TRBV12-3 or TRBV12-4 and TRBJ2-7, with unresolved D. Trimming cost V 3 bases and J 0 bases, with 18 bases left between them. The CDR3 spans 17 residues. CDR3: CASSFPGSHTRSYEQYF. The CDR3 DNA reads TGTGCCAGCAGTTTTCCTGGCTCGCATACCCGCTCCTACGAGCAGTACTTC.

This clonotype has at least ten counts. The rearrangement uses TRBV28 and TRBJ2-7, with 10 positions matching TRBD2. Germline loops: CDR1 MDHEN, CDR2 SYDVKM. The CDR3 has 15 amino acids. V gave up 5 bases and J gave up 0 bases; unmatched junction bases: 4. The CDR3 nucleotides are TGTGCCAGCAGTCACGGGACTAGCGACTCCTACGAGCAGTACTTC. The encoded protein is CASSHGTSDSYEQYF.

V gene TRBV7-6 combines with J gene TRBJ1-4; the D is unclear. This CDR3 region has 18 residues. V dropped 3 bases and J dropped 2 bases, with 19 bases sitting between them. The germline gives CDR1 SGHVS, CDR2 FNYEAQ. The CDR3 loop reads CASSFSSGPASTNEKLFF. The CDR3, as DNA: TGTGCCAGCAGCTTTAGTAGCGGCCCGGCGTCTACTAATGAAAAACTGTTTTTT.